This entry concerns a single T cell receptor (beta chain). The sample comes from a study of T cell responses to AZD1222 COVID-19 vaccine. Only in-frame clones appear in the TCRdb table, and some are missing; sequencing was by immunoSEQ multiplex PCR. The sample records about 130,000 clones, about 86% being singletons. The clonotype was recovered from an adult in good health. The specimen was peripheral blood, collected on day 0 of AZD1222 vaccination.

The CDR3 reads CASSQDLIAGVLEQYF. The CDR3 bases are TGTGCCAGCAGCCAAGATTTGATAGCGGGGGTTCTGGAGCAGTACTTC. The chain carries TRBV4-2 and TRBJ2-7; 9 bases are shared with TRBD2. CDR1 LGHNA and CDR2 YNFKEQ come from the germline V gene. The V segment lost 0 bases and the J segment 7 bases; nucleotides outside the gene matches: 10. The CDR3 is 16 amino acids.